Detailed here is one T cell receptor beta chain. Random hexamers were used to reverse transcribe roughly 0.45 to 1 ug of RNA. The TCR beta CDR3 was amplified by immunoSEQ multiplex PCR across 54 Vbeta, 13 Jbeta. TCRdb redid the calling of the immunoSEQ multiplex PCR reads with MiXCR, one entry per CDR3 protein. The table records around 190,000 distinct CDR3 sequences, about 94% of them present only once. The data were taken from a study of CD8 T cells in Susac syndrome. Controls were healthy donors chosen to match patients in age and sex. CD8+ and CD4+ T cells were negatively isolated; TEMRA cells were FACS-enriched. Unmatched junction bases numbered 2, after V lost 6 bases and J lost 4 bases. CDR3 length equals 14 residues. Germline values: CDR1 LNHNV, CDR2 YYDKDF (reference sequence).

This chain joins TRBV15 and TRBJ2-3; 12 bases fit TRBD2. The sequencing sample was made of CD4+ T cells from PBMCs. The origin of this receptor is a human donor in good health. In DNA, the CDR3 is TGTGCCACCAGGACTAGCGGGAGCGCAGATACGCAGTATTTT. Translating gives CATRTSGSADTQYF.